This TCR beta chain is from a study of CD4 T cells in relation to SARS-CoV-2 and coronaviruses (dated by TCRdb to the early 2020s). Background for the entire study: In the ViraFEST assay, PBMCs were cultured with antigen for about eleven days, after which TCR beta CDR3s were sequenced to identify antigen-specific clonal expansions. An HIV-1 Nef peptide pool or a culture without peptide was used as the negative reference condition. HLA restriction was mapped for shared crossreactive spike epitopes using patient-derived lymphoblastoid cell lines. Memory CD4+ T cell crossreactivity between SARS-CoV-2 and common cold coronavirus spike proteins was assessed at the TCR clonotype level in the study. Samples from a few pre-COVID donors and the naive versus memory experiments were sequenced with the Adaptive Biotechnologies TCR-sequencing kit; other data were Illumina-based. Expansion assays from other donors in the study were sequenced with a different, Illumina-based TCR-beta assay.

On this clone: The clone's antigen remains unknown. Base quality data are lacking; no much larger clone is found one base away.

The CDR3 measures 13 amino acids from cysteine to phenylalanine. Only the CDR3 region is kept as DNA, spanning 39 bases read in frame from base 1. V is reduced by 3 bases and J by 6 bases, leaving a spacing of 10 bases between them. CDR1 is given as LNHDA and CDR2 as SQIVND, both from the germline V gene (reference sequence). General conclusions and limits of the study: Memory CD4+ clonotypes crossrecognizing SARS-CoV-2 and at least one common cold coronavirus spike were found in roughly 65% of donors. Crossreactivity analysis was centred on spike protein, so crossreactivity against other viral proteins was not assessed. Pre-pandemic and post-infection samples were not both contributed by any donor, so tracing of the source of pre-existing responses was limited. Small numbers of patients and of tested TCRs were a limitation of the study. Compared with monoreactive clones, crossreactive clones had significantly weaker SARS-CoV-2-driven expansion, a result consistent with antigenic imprinting.

The receptor library was made with the immunoSEQ multiplex PCR assay. As for how the authors treated the data: Preprocessing removed nonproductive sequences and CDR3s not starting with C, not ending with F or W, or shorter than 7 amino acids. Antigen-specific clonotypes were called with the MANAFEST web app, based on expansion relative to reference and other culture wells. A clone counted as positive if significantly expanded in 2 of 3 replicate wells versus the reference culture at FDR below 0.05. A further requirement for positive clones was significant expansion compared with all other tandem wells, along with an odds ratio above 5. CDR3 homology was quantified as pairwise Levenshtein distance, calculated with the stringdist R package after three terminal residues were trimmed from each end. Held by TCRdb, this immuneACCESS table contains in-frame sequences only and omits some clones. Under half of the omission traces to an unresolved V gene where checked; the cause of the rest is unknown. From that table come the V and J calls and clone size; the DNA was used to work out D and trimming. The sample table contains under 20,000 clones; only one count was recorded for around 80% of them. The ten largest clonotypes hold about a fifth of the sample.

CD4+ T cells from unexposed donors were collected before the COVID-19 pandemic (2011-2018). After 10 to 11 days of culture, CD4+ T cells were isolated with the EasySep CD4+ T cell isolation kit. As cell number allowed, CD4+ T cells from unexposed donors were tested for reactivity to SARS-CoV-2 S and N and to four common cold coronavirus spike pools. Each well received millions of PBMCs, cultured in IMDM supplemented with about 5% human AB serum and roughly 9.5 IU/ml IL-2. Half of the culture medium was replaced with fresh IL-2-containing medium on days 3 and 7. Each peptide culture condition was generally run in triplicate replicate wells. The leukapheresis product used for the unexposed donors was purchased from a commercial source. Ficoll-Paque PLUS gradient centrifugation was used to isolate PBMCs from leukapheresis product or whole blood. PBMCs were either used fresh in the expansion assay or cryopreserved at -140 degrees C. The QIAamp Micro DNA Kit was used to extract genomic DNA from the CD4+ T cells.

This receptor chain uses TRBV19 and TRBJ2-3; a tentative D call is TRBD2 (5 bases match). This sequence was found in a human donor in good health. The specimen sequenced was CD4+ T cells from PBMCs, cultured in vitro. The DNA sequence is TGTGCCAGTAGTATTGGAGGTGCTGATACGCAGTATTTT. The translation is CASSIGGADTQYF.